Reported below is one T cell receptor (beta chain). No antigen is known for it. Brentuximab vedotin exposure varied among the patients, all of whom had relapsed after autologous stem cell transplantation. These data belong to a study of PD-1 blockade in classical Hodgkin lymphoma. Whole-study findings and limits: Reports described newly diagnosed patients as having lower baseline TCR diversity than healthy donors.

The germline V gene encodes CDR1 LGHNT and CDR2 FRNRAP. Trimming removed 1 base from V and 4 bases from J, with 16 bases in between. The CDR3 runs 16 residues. The protocol was immunoSEQ multiplex PCR, while the TCRdb copy is restricted to in-frame clones and leaves out a portion. The repertoire holds 20,000 to 30,000 clones, 80% to 85% seen once, with around 19% in the top ten. The sequence derives from a human donor with classical Hodgkin lymphoma. The gene calls are TRBV12-5 and TRBJ1-2, with unresolved D. Here the sequenced sample was peripheral blood mononuclear cells (PBMCs), taken before the second cycle of nivolumab. For the CDR3, the DNA is TGTGCTAGTGGTTTGGGGCCCCCCTTCTCTATCTATGGCTACACCTTC. It is translated as CASGLGPPFSIYGYTF. Full variable domain (rest looked up from reference TRBV12-5 and TRBJ1-2): DARVTQTPRHKVTEMGQEVTMRCQPILGHNTVFWYRQTMMQGLELLAYFRNRAPLDDSGMPKDRFSAEMPDATLATLKIQPSEPRDSAVYFCASGLGPPFSIYGYTFGSGTRLTVV.